Shown below are 25 T cell receptor beta chains from a single sample sequenced in a study of control samples from healthy donors and cancer patients (dated by TCRdb to about 2020). Receptors were amplified or captured by the immunoSEQ multiplex PCR assay. The clones in this table, taken by TCRdb from immuneACCESS, are in-frame only. Not every clone is retained; where verified, under half of the shortfall comes from an unresolved V gene, and the cause of the rest is unknown. For this sample the table gives 75,000 to 90,000 clones, of which 89% were detected only once. Of the sample, 7.2% is held by the ten largest clones. Sequenced material: blood. The receptor set was obtained from a man in his fifties or sixties in good health.

This sequence joins TRBV7-9 and TRBJ2-7, with 13 positions matching TRBD2. V was pared by 6 bases and J by 9 bases, with 8 bases of the junction left unmatched. Germline V gives CDR1 SEHNR, CDR2 FQNEAQ (reference sequence). CDR3 length: 14 residues. DNA of the CDR3: TGTGCCAGCAGGGCCGGGACTAGCGGGGAAGTGCAGTACTTC. This sequence encodes CASRAGTSGEVQYF.

This chain uses TRBV6-6 with TRBJ1-1, with D perhaps matching TRBD1 (6 bases). CDR1 MNHNY and CDR2 SVGAGI come from the germline V gene (reference sequence). The V end was cut by 7 bases, the J end by 1 base, with 16 bases between. This CDR3 is built from 15 residues. CDR3 loop: CASTRRGARNTEAFF. In DNA, the CDR3 is TGTGCCAGCACCCGAAGGGGGGCGAGGAACACTGAAGCTTTCTTT.

The chain uses TRBV18 and TRBJ1-5; 7 positions match TRBD1. Germline loops: CDR1 KGHSH, CDR2 LQKENI. This CDR3 region has 15 residues. V lost 2 bases, J lost 4 bases, and 5 bases stayed unmatched. CDR3 sequence: CASSPTGTENQPQHF. The CDR3 DNA reads TGTGCCAGCTCACCAACCGGGACAGAGAATCAGCCCCAGCATTTT.

The rearrangement joins TRBV2 to TRBJ2-2; tentatively, D is TRBD1 (6 bases). In germline, CDR1 is SNHLY, CDR2 FYNNEI. CDR3 length equals 13 residues. With 6 bases removed from V and 7 bases from J, the gap between germline ends came to 12 bases. The CDR3 coding sequence is TGTGCCAGCAGGGCGGACAGAGTCGGGGAGCTGTTTTTT. Protein product: CASRADRVGELFF. Drawing the rest from reference TRBV2 and TRBJ2-2, the complete variable domain is EPEVTQTPSHQVTQMGQEVILRCVPISNHLYFYWYRQILGQKVEFLVSFYNNEISEKSEIFDDQFSVERPDGSNFTLKIRSTKLEDSAMYFCASRADRVGELFFGEGSRLTVL.

The genes are TRBV2 and TRBJ1-2; 8 bases fit TRBD1. This CDR3 has 15 amino acids. V lost 2 bases to trimming and J lost 3 bases; unmatched junction nucleotides: 5. CDR1 SNHLY and CDR2 FYNNEI come from the germline V gene. The CDR3 nucleotides read TGTGCCAGCAGTGAAAGGACAGGGAGAGACTATGGCTACACCTTC. It is translated as CASSERTGRDYGYTF.

V usage is TRBV7-3 and J usage is TRBJ2-1; TRBD1 matches at 8 bases. The CDR3 is 13 amino acids. V trimming: 5 bases; J trimming: 7 bases; junction bases outside the gene matches: 4. The germline CDR1 and CDR2 sequences are SGHTA and FQGTGA. In DNA form, the CDR3 reads TGTGCCAGCAGCATTTACAGGGGGAATGAGCAGTTCTTC. It codes for CASSIYRGNEQFF.

The rearrangement uses TRBV7-2 and TRBJ1-4, with 9 bases aligning to TRBD1. The CDR3 totals 19 residues. Germline values: CDR1 SGHTA, CDR2 FQGNSA. V lost 1 base, J lost 4 bases, and 13 bases stayed unmatched. The CDR3 is CASSLVAGTGRFGNEKLFF. For the CDR3, the DNA is TGTGCCAGCAGCTTAGTAGCGGGGACAGGGCGCTTTGGTAATGAAAAACTGTTTTTT.

The rearrangement links TRBV7-9 to TRBJ1-1; unclear D gene. The CDR3 is made up of 13 amino acids. Germline loops: CDR1 SEHNR, CDR2 FQNEAQ (reference sequence). Trimming took 5 bases from V and 4 from J, leaving 11 bases between them. The CDR3 nucleotides read TGTGCCAGCAGCCCCGGCGGAATCACTGAAGCTTTCTTT. It encodes CASSPGGITEAFF. The full variable domain, rest sourced from reference TRBV7-9 and TRBJ1-1, is DTGVSQNPRHKITKRGQNVTFRCDPISEHNRLYWYRQTLGQGPEFLTYFQNEAQLEKSRLLSDRFSAERPKGSFSTLEIQRTEQGDSAMYLCASSPGGITEAFFGQGTRLTVV.

This chain joins TRBV7-8 and TRBJ2-3; D may be TRBD2 (5 bases). CDR1 and CDR2 (germline): SGHVS, FQNEAQ. The CDR3 runs 17 residues. V dropped 2 bases and J dropped 0 bases, with 15 bases sitting between them. CDR3 in DNA: TGTGCCAGCAGCTTATCCCTTTTAGCGCGCAGCACAGATACGCAGTATTTT. Its protein is CASSLSLLARSTDTQYF.

J is TRBJ1-5 and V is TRBV2; D is perhaps TRBD1 (5 bases). The CDR3 sequence is 16 residues long. CDR1 and CDR2 (germline): SNHLY, FYNNEI. The V end was cut by 5 bases, the J end by 4 bases, with 18 bases between. The chain's CDR3 is CASSSGARGGNQPQHF. The CDR3 DNA sequence: TGTGCCAGCAGTTCCGGAGCCCGGGGGGGTAATCAGCCCCAGCATTTT.

This CDR3 is CASSIDWSAYGYTF. Written as DNA, the CDR3 is TGTGCCAGTAGTATAGATTGGTCCGCATATGGCTACACCTTC. This chain links TRBV19 with TRBJ1-2; no reliable D call. Germline-derived CDR1 and CDR2 are LNHDA and SQIVND (reference sequence). This CDR3 is 14 amino acids long. V lost 0 bases and J lost 5, with 10 bases in between.

The CDR3 DNA follows: TGTGCCAGCAGTCCTCCGGGACAGGGAGATGAAAAACTGTTTTTT. Encoded protein: CASSPPGQGDEKLFF. The V and J genes are TRBV2 and TRBJ1-4; 9 bases align to TRBD1. The CDR3 contains 15 residues. J lost 6 bases, V lost 5 bases, and 7 bases had no gene match. Germline V CDR1 and CDR2: SNHLY, FYNNEI.

V gene TRBV10-3 combines with J gene TRBJ1-1; 7 bases line up with TRBD1. V lost 6 bases and J lost 3; bases outside the gene matches: 7. The CDR3 runs to 14 residues. From germline, CDR1 is ENHRY and CDR2 SYGVKD. CDR3 bases: TGTGCCATCAGGAAAACAGGGGAAGACACTGAAGCTTTCTTT. Translation gives CAIRKTGEDTEAFF.

The J gene is TRBJ2-3, the V gene TRBV7-9; 8 positions match TRBD1. The CDR3 is made up of 16 amino acids. Trimming cost V 6 bases and J 3 bases; bases outside gene matches: 11. From germline, CDR1 is SEHNR and CDR2 FQNEAQ (reference sequence). CDR3 region: CASSHGQGSTTDTQYF. Written as DNA, the CDR3 is TGTGCCAGCAGTCACGGACAGGGTAGTACGACAGATACGCAGTATTTT.

V is TRBV7-2 and J is TRBJ1-1; no clear D. Per the germline V gene, CDR1 is SGHTA and CDR2 is FQGNSA. Trimming removed 4 bases from V and 0 bases from J, with 9 bases in between. The length of the CDR3 is 14 residues. The CDR3 reads CASSSARLNTEAFF. The DNA for the CDR3 is TGTGCCAGCAGCTCTGCACGCCTGAACACTGAAGCTTTCTTT.

The V call is TRBV19, the J call TRBJ1-6; D uncertain. The CDR3 is made up of 15 amino acids. CDR1 is LNHDA, CDR2 SQIVND, per germline (reference sequence). Deletions cut 1 base from V and 5 bases from J, with 9 bases between. Written as DNA, the CDR3 is TGTGCCAGTAGTATAGGCGGCTCGAATAATTCACCCCTCCACTTT. It is translated as CASSIGGSNNSPLHF. The whole variable domain, remainder taken from reference TRBV19 and TRBJ1-6, is DGGITQSPKYLFRKEGQNVTLSCEQNLNHDAMYWYRQDPGQGLRLIYYSQIVNDFQKGDIAEGYSVSREKKESFPLTVTSAQKNPTAFYLCASSIGGSNNSPLHFGNGTRLTVT.

This sequence joins TRBV19 and TRBJ1-2; 9 positions match TRBD1. The junction had 6 bases not matched to a gene; V was cut back by 5 bases and J by 5 bases. Germline loops: CDR1 LNHDA, CDR2 SQIVND (reference sequence). This CDR3 is built from 14 residues. CDR3 amino acids: CASSARTGAYGYTF. CDR3 DNA: TGTGCCAGTAGTGCCCGGACAGGGGCTTATGGCTACACCTTC.

In its sample, this clone was seen a few times. J is TRBJ2-3 and V is TRBV7-9; 7 bases agree with TRBD2. V shed 0 bases, J shed 6 bases, and the junction held 3 bases outside the gene matches. Germline loops: CDR1 SEHNR, CDR2 FQNEAQ (reference sequence). This CDR3 has 14 amino acids. The CDR3 sequence is CASSLALGGDTQYF. The CDR3 DNA reads as TGTGCCAGCAGCTTAGCCCTGGGGGGGGATACGCAGTATTTT.

The V and J genes are TRBV11-2 and TRBJ1-2, with 9 bases matching TRBD1. The CDR3 loop spans 13 amino acids. The germline V gene encodes CDR1 SGHAT and CDR2 FQNNGV. The trim removed 0 bases at V and 8 bases at J, leaving 1 base unmatched. The CDR3 loop is CASSLEDRGGYTF. The CDR3 DNA reads TGTGCCAGCAGCTTAGAGGACAGGGGAGGCTACACCTTC.

The gene calls are TRBV18 and TRBJ1-3; perhaps TRBD1 as D (6 bases). The V end lost 6 bases, the J end lost 2 bases, and 14 bases lay between the germline ends. The CDR3 extends over 15 amino acids. From germline, CDR1 is KGHSH and CDR2 LQKENI. Written as DNA, the CDR3 is TGTGCCAGCTCTCCAGGGGAGGCTCCTGGAAACACCATATATTTT. As protein: CASSPGEAPGNTIYF.

The chain employs TRBV5-6 and TRBJ1-1; the D gene is possibly TRBD1 (5 bases). The V end lost 3 bases, the J end lost 1 base, and 13 bases lay between the germline ends. The germline V gene has CDR1 SGHDT and CDR2 YYEEEE. The CDR3 extends over 15 amino acids. The CDR3 reads CASSSARAGNTEAFF. As DNA, the CDR3 is TGTGCCAGCAGCTCCGCCAGGGCCGGGAACACTGAAGCTTTCTTT.

This sequence joins TRBV20-1 and TRBJ1-3, with 8 positions matching TRBD1. Germline loops: CDR1 DFQATT, CDR2 SNEGSKA (reference sequence). The CDR3 has 14 amino acids. V was pared by 3 bases and J by 3 bases, with 4 bases of the junction left unmatched. The CDR3 spells CSASQGADGNTIYF. DNA for the CDR3: TGCAGTGCTAGTCAGGGGGCAGATGGAAACACCATATATTTT.

This clone was counted once. This rearrangement joins TRBV3-1 (or the pseudogene TRBV3-2) to TRBJ1-5, with TRBD1 matching over 7 bases. V lost 2 bases and J lost 0; bases outside the gene matches: 16. This CDR3 has 20 amino acids. From germline, CDR1 is LGHDT and CDR2 YNNKEL (reference sequence). The CDR3 region has the DNA TGTGCCAGCAGCCAACAACAGGGGCTCGGGAATCAGCTTAGCAATCAGCCCCAGCATTTT. Protein sequence: CASSQQQGLGNQLSNQPQHF.

The CDR3 loop reads CASSQGVGVNSPLHF. CDR3 DNA sequence: TGTGCCAGCAGCCAAGGGGTAGGGGTAAATTCACCCCTCCACTTT. The rearrangement links TRBV4-2 to TRBJ1-6; perhaps TRBD1 as D (5 bases). Trimming cost V 1 base and J 7 bases, with 11 bases left between them. The CDR3 has 15 residues. Germline assignment: CDR1 LGHNA and CDR2 YNFKEQ.

This chain connects TRBV5-6 to TRBJ1-2; D call uncertain. The germline gives CDR1 SGHDT, CDR2 YYEEEE. The V gene lost 3 bases and the J gene lost 0 bases, with 12 bases spanning the gap. The CDR3 runs 15 residues. The CDR3 nucleotides read TGTGCCAGCAGCTCACAGCGGTGGCCTAACTATGGCTACACCTTC. Amino acid sequence: CASSSQRWPNYGYTF. Supplemented by reference TRBV5-6 and TRBJ1-2, the full variable domain reads DAGVTQSPTHLIKTRGQQVTLRCSPKSGHDTVSWYQQALGQGPQFIFQYYEEEERQRGNFPDRFSGHQFPNYSSELNVNALLLGDSALYLCASSSQRWPNYGYTFGSGTRLTVV.